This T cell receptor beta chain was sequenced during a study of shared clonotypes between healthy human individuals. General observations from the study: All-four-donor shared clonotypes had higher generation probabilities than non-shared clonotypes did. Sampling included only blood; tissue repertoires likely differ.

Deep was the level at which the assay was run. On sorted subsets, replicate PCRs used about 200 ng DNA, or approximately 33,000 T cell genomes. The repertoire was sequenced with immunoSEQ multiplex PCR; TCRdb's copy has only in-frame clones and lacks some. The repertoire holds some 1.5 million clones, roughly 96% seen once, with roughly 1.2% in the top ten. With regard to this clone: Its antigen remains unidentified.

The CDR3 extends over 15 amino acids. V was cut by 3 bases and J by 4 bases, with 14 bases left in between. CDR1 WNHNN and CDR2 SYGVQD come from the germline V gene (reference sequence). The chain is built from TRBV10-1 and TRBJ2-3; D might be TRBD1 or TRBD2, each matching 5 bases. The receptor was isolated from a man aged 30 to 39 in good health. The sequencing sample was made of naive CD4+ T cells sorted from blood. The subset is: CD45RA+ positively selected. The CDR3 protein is CASSDSREGADTQYF. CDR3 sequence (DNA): TGCGCCAGCAGTGATTCGAGGGAAGGGGCAGATACGCAGTATTTT.